This T cell receptor (beta chain) came from a study of tumor-infiltrating lymphocytes in localized non-small cell lung cancer. About the research overall: Patients included smokers and never-smokers with various histologies, some sampled after neoadjuvant chemotherapy. General observations from the study: Higher tumor T cell infiltration than in uninvolved lung was supported by TCRbeta sequencing. Technical variation could not be separated from intratumor heterogeneity here. IM1 and IM2 tumors showed no difference in T-cell fraction.

Trimming removed 5 bases from V and 7 bases from J, with 12 bases in between. Germline V gene sequence: CDR1 SGHNT, CDR2 YENEEA. CDR3 length: 13 residues. Generated by immunoSEQ multiplex PCR, the TCRdb table keeps only in-frame clones and is missing some. The sample comprises around 14,000 clones, around 65% of which are singletons, and approximately 20% rests with the top ten. Worth noting for this clone: The antigen remains unidentified.

This chain uses TRBV11-3 with TRBJ2-1; D not certain. The receptor was derived from a human donor with non-small cell lung cancer. The sample was uninvolved lung tissue not adjacent to the tumor. The CDR3 is CASSHSPSNEQFF. CDR3 coding DNA: TGTGCCAGCAGCCACTCGCCCTCAAATGAGCAGTTCTTC.